The TCR delta chain described here comes from a study of gamma-delta chains in newborns, infants, children. Study overall: Microbial exposure reportedly drives polyclonal innate γδ T cell expansion after birth.

With CATT, TCRdb re-called clones from the reads. The sample holds 3,500 to 4,500 delta-chain clones, approximately 0.6% seen once. Comments on this clone: TCRdb records a much larger clone's protein for this DNA, with a difference at residue 12 that likely arises from a read error; the protein given is the translation of the DNA.

This CDR3 contains 18 residues. Germline V gene data show CDR1 as GEAIGNYY and CDR2 as EKD. The chain uses TRDV2 and TRDJ3; maybe TRDD3 (6 bases). The sequenced sample consisted of blood. This TCR came from a child who was a newborn, infant or young child, either healthy, febrile or measles-vaccinated (not recorded which). The CDR3 sequence is CACDTPGASSWGTRQMFF. In nucleotides, the CDR3 is TGTGCCTGTGACACCCCTGGGGCAAGCTCCTGGGGCACCCGACAGATGTTTTTC.